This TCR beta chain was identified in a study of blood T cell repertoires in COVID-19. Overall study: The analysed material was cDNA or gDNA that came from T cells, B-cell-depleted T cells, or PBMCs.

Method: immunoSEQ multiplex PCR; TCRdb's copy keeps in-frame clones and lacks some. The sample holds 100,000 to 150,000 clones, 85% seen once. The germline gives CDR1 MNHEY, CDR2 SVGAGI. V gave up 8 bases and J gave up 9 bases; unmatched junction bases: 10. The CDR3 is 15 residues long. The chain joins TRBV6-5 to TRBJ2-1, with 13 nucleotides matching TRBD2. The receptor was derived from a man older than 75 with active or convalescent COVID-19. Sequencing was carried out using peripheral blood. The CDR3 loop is CASRGLAGELGEQFF. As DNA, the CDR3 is TGTGCCAGCCGCGGACTAGCGGGAGAGTTGGGTGAGCAGTTCTTC.